In this sample, the clone carrying this TCR beta chain turned up a few times. Its target is unknown. Unique molecular identifiers were attached to individual cDNA molecules. TCRdb processed the 5' RACE reads anew with MiXCR; each CDR3 protein has one entry. The profile shows 65,000 to 75,000 distinct CDR3 sequences, about 4.6% of them singletons. The sample originates from a study of early T cells in non-severe SARS-CoV-2 infection. The overall study: Sequencing used unsorted whole-blood bulk RNA, so chains lack pairing.

In germline, CDR1 is SGHRS, CDR2 YFSETQ. Trimming left V 0 bases short and J 0 bases short, with 5 bases between. The CDR3 is 14 amino acids. Study-level results: Lookups in VDJdb leaned toward anti-spike CD8 responses and missed private and CD4 specificities.

The source was whole blood, collected at baseline. V and J are TRBV5-1 and TRBJ2-3; D is uncertain. This clonotype originated in an adult who was a healthcare worker with PCR-confirmed SARS-CoV-2 infection or an uninfected control (not recorded which). The donor label of this sample is uncertain. The CDR3, as DNA: TGCGCCAGCAGCTTGGTTCAAAGCACAGATACGCAGTATTTT. Its protein is CASSLVQSTDTQYF.